The 18 T cell receptor beta chains below come from one sample, sequenced in a study of vaccination effects on CD4 cells after COVID-19. For these receptors, no antigen is known. Sequenced by immunoSEQ multiplex PCR; TCRdb stores in-frame clones only, minus some. Of some 40,000 clones in the sample, about 81% are singletons; the top ten hold less than 3.5%. Following a roughly 9-day culture, CD4+ T cells were purified. The sequencing used CD4+ T cells from PBMCs cultured without peptide, collected before COVID-19 vaccination. These TCRs come from a human donor who received a COVID-19 vaccine.

The rearrangement uses TRBV24-1 and TRBJ1-5, with D perhaps TRBD1 (6 bases). Trimming took 9 bases from V and 1 from J, leaving 9 bases between them. The germline CDR1 and CDR2 sequences are KGHDR and SFDVKD. The CDR3 extends over 13 amino acids. CDR3 DNA: TGTGCCACCGCAACAGGGAGCAATCAGCCCCAGCATTTT. This sequence encodes CATATGSNQPQHF.

This sequence joins TRBV5-8 and TRBJ1-5; D uncertain. Between the trimmed V and J ends, which lost 4 bases and 7 bases, there was a span of 24 bases. CDR1 is SGHTS, CDR2 YDEGEE, per germline. This CDR3 comprises 17 residues. The CDR3 nucleotides are TGTGCCAGCAGCCTTACGGGCCTCGGGTCGACCCACCAGCCCCAGCATTTT. It yields the protein CASSLTGLGSTHQPQHF.

The chain uses TRBV27 and TRBJ2-1; 12 bases align to TRBD2. Germline V CDR1 and CDR2: MNHEY, SMNVEV (reference sequence). The ends lost 4 bases at V and 4 bases at J; junction bases unmatched: 8. The CDR3 has 17 residues. The CDR3 sequence: CASSSNLAGGGYNEQFF. DNA of the CDR3: TGTGCCAGCAGTTCCAATCTAGCGGGGGGGGGTTACAATGAGCAGTTCTTC.

The V gene is TRBV7-9, the J gene TRBJ2-5, with 8 bases fitting TRBD2. Looked up from germline, CDR1 is SEHNR and CDR2 is FQNEAQ (reference sequence). The CDR3 is 15 residues long. The V and J ends lost 0 bases and 4 bases, in that order; junction bases with no gene match: 4. Here the CDR3 reads CASSLALRGGETQYF. The CDR3 region has the DNA TGTGCCAGCAGCTTAGCCCTCCGGGGGGGAGAGACCCAGTACTTC.

Written as DNA, the CDR3 is TGTGCCAGCACTAGTTACAATGAGCAGTTCTTC. Translation: CASTSYNEQFF. V usage is TRBV12-3 or TRBV12-4 and J usage is TRBJ2-1; no clear D gene. V was cut by 7 bases and J by 4 bases, with 5 bases left in between. The length of the CDR3 is 11 residues.

V gene TRBV24-1 combines with J gene TRBJ2-3, with a possible D match to TRBD2 (6 bases). The CDR3 runs 14 residues. Germline assignment: CDR1 KGHDR and CDR2 SFDVKD. The V gene lost 4 bases and the J gene lost 0 bases, with 7 bases spanning the gap. The CDR3 loop reads CATSDGTSTDTQYF. The CDR3 region has the DNA TGTGCCACCAGTGACGGGACTAGCACAGATACGCAGTATTTT.

This clone has just a few counts. The CDR3 nucleotides are TGTGCCAGCAGCTTAGGGTCCCGGACAAGGAACACTGAAGCTTTCTTT. This codes for CASSLGSRTRNTEAFF. The chain has TRBV7-9 and TRBJ1-1, with D perhaps TRBD1 (5 bases). Germline V gene sequence: CDR1 SEHNR, CDR2 FQNEAQ (reference sequence). The ends were cut back, 1 base at V and 1 base at J, with 13 bases in the middle. The length of the CDR3 is 16 residues.

The J gene is TRBJ1-1, the V gene TRBV11-2; D unresolved. Germline V gene sequence: CDR1 SGHAT, CDR2 FQNNGV. CDR3 size: 16 residues. Deletions cut 1 base from V and 2 bases from J, with 14 bases between. The CDR3 coding sequence is TGTGCCAGCAGCTTAGTTTTCATCAGAACCAACACTGAAGCTTTCTTT. Translated: CASSLVFIRTNTEAFF. The full variable domain, in which reference TRBV11-2 and TRBJ1-1 provide the parts outside the CDR3, is EAGVAQSPRYKIIEKRQSVAFWCNPISGHATLYWYQQILGQGPKLLIQFQNNGVVDDSQLPKDRFSAERLKGVDSTLKIQPAKLEDSAVYLCASSLVFIRTNTEAFFGQGTRLTVV.

This clone is large in the sample. The chain couples TRBV2 to TRBJ2-2; perhaps TRBD2 as D (5 bases). This CDR3 has 14 residues. The germline V gene encodes CDR1 SNHLY and CDR2 FYNNEI. The CDR3 reads CVSRVGVATGELFF. As DNA, the CDR3 is TGTGTCTCTCGTGTCGGGGTGGCGACCGGGGAGCTGTTTTTT.

The genes are TRBV30 and TRBJ1-2; the D gene is possibly TRBD1 (6 bases). Germline CDR1 GTSNPN, CDR2 SVGIG (reference sequence). The CDR3 covers 14 residues. V lost 0 bases and J 9 bases, leaving 17 bases between the germline ends. The CDR3 spells CAWSVFGDISSYTF. CDR3 in DNA: TGTGCCTGGAGTGTATTTGGGGACATTTCAAGCTACACCTTC.

This chain uses TRBV5-1 with TRBJ1-2, with 11 nucleotides matching TRBD1. Germline trimming cut 3 bases from V and 5 bases from J; bases unmatched to any gene: 6. The CDR3 spans 15 residues. CDR1 is SGHRS, CDR2 YFSETQ, per germline. CDR3 DNA: TGCGCCAGCAGCTGGGGACAGGGGGAAGGTTATGGCTACACCTTC. It codes for CASSWGQGEGYGYTF.

The chain employs TRBV5-1 and TRBJ2-5; 9 bases line up with TRBD1. Germline-derived CDR1 and CDR2 are SGHRS and YFSETQ. The CDR3 spans 14 residues. V shed 4 bases and J 5 bases; nucleotides not matched to a gene: 6. CDR3 sequence: CASSPGTGLETQYF. DNA of the CDR3: TGCGCCAGCAGCCCGGGGACAGGGCTGGAGACCCAGTACTTC.

The chain joins TRBV19 to TRBJ1-4; D gene ambiguous. Trimming stripped 4 bases from V and 4 bases from J, with 13 bases between. Germline CDR1 LNHDA, CDR2 SQIVND (reference sequence). The CDR3 sequence is 15 residues long. The CDR3 spells CASSTKRSDNEKLFF. DNA of the CDR3: TGTGCCAGTAGTACTAAGAGGTCGGATAATGAAAAACTGTTTTTT.

The V and J genes are TRBV28 and TRBJ2-1, with 9 bases that match TRBD2. With V trimmed by 2 bases and J by 9 bases, 11 bases remained unmatched. The CDR3 is 16 amino acids. Per the germline V gene, CDR1 is MDHEN and CDR2 is SYDVKM. This CDR3 is CASSLVPAGGLGEQFF. The CDR3 DNA follows: TGTGCCAGCAGTTTAGTGCCAGCGGGGGGTCTAGGTGAGCAGTTCTTC.

The CDR3 sequence is CASSFQGNGYTF. The DNA of the CDR3 is TGTGCCAGCAGCTTCCAGGGAAATGGCTACACCTTC. This sequence joins TRBV11-3 and TRBJ1-2; possibly TRBD1 for D (5 bases). Trimming left V 3 bases short and J 6 bases short, with 8 bases between. This CDR3 spans 12 amino acids. CDR1 is SGHNT and CDR2 is YENEEA in the germline V gene.

The CDR3, as DNA: TGTGCCAGCAGCCAAGATCAGGGTGGGGGGAACTATGGCTACACCTTC. Its protein is CASSQDQGGGNYGYTF. This chain joins TRBV3-1 (or the pseudogene TRBV3-2) and TRBJ1-2; a possible D gene is TRBD1 (5 bases). Germline values: CDR1 LGHDT, CDR2 YNNKEL (reference sequence). With 0 bases removed from V and 2 bases from J, the gap between germline ends came to 13 bases. The CDR3 is made up of 16 amino acids.

The V and J genes are TRBV7-9 and TRBJ2-5; a weak D match, TRBD2 (5 bases). This CDR3 contains 15 residues. The V end lost 4 bases, the J end lost 8 bases, and 20 bases lay between the germline ends. The germline V gene encodes CDR1 SEHNR and CDR2 FQNEAQ (reference sequence). The CDR3 DNA is TGTGCCAGCAGCTCCCAAGGGAGCGTGGGAGTAACCCAGTACTTC. It translates to CASSSQGSVGVTQYF.

This sequence joins TRBV18 and TRBJ2-3; D remains unclear. V gave up 3 bases and J gave up 0 bases, with 10 bases separating them. The CDR3 has 15 residues. Germline-derived CDR1 and CDR2 are KGHSH and LQKENI. In DNA, the CDR3 is TGTGCCAGCTCACCTGGGATTACAAGCACAGATACGCAGTATTTT. It codes for CASSPGITSTDTQYF. Complete variable domain (other parts from reference TRBV18 and TRBJ2-3): NAGVMQNPRHLVRRRGQEARLRCSPMKGHSHVYWYRQLPEEGLKFMVYLQKENIIDESGMPKERFSAEFPKEGPSILRIQQVVRGDSAAYFCASSPGITSTDTQYFGPGTRLTVL.